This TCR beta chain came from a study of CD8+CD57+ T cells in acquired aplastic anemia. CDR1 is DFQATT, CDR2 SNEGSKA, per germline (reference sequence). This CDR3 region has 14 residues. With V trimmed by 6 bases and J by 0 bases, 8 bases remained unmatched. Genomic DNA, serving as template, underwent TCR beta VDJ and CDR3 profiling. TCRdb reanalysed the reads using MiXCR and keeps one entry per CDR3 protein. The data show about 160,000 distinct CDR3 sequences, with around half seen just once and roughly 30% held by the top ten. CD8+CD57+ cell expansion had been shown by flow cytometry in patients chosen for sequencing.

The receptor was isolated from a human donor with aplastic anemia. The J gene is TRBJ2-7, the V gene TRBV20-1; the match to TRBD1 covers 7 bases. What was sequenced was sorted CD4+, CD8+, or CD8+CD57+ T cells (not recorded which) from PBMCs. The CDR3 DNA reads TGCAGTGCCGTTGACAGGGCTTTCTCCTACGAGCAGTACTTC. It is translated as CSAVDRAFSYEQYF.